Sequencing of this TCR beta chain was carried out in a study of technical replicates of blood from a handful of donors. Libraries were prepared by immunoSEQ multiplex PCR; TCRdb keeps only in-frame clonotypes and omits some of them. This table holds about 82,000 clones, roughly nine tenths found once. CDR3 size: 14 residues. Trimming stripped 4 bases from V and 2 bases from J, with 9 bases between. Germline CDR1 reads SEHNR; CDR2 reads FQNEAQ (reference sequence). This clone has only one observation. The specimen was T cells isolated from PBMCs. The chain carries TRBV7-9 and TRBJ1-3; D is perhaps TRBD1 (6 bases). This clonotype originated in a human donor in good health. DNA of the CDR3: TGTGCCAGCAGCTCAAGGACAGCTGGAAACACCATATATTTT. As protein: CASSSRTAGNTIYF.